This T cell receptor beta chain was found in a study of T cell responses to AZD1222 COVID-19 vaccine. Study-level information: Whether given at about 4 or about 12 weeks, second doses were pooled. Study-level points and caveats: Mostly white British, mostly female donors; authors suggested clonal diversity may be underestimated.

Using immunoSEQ multiplex PCR, the repertoire was profiled, and TCRdb retains in-frame clones only, with some absent. The data show about 93,000 clones, about 86% seen once. The germline CDR1 and CDR2 sequences are MNHEY and SVGAGI. The CDR3 loop spans 11 amino acids. With 9 bases removed from V and 3 bases from J, the gap between germline ends came to 8 bases. This clone showed up just once. Its antigen is undetermined. This TCR came from an adult in good health. V is TRBV6-5 and J is TRBJ1-2, with D uncertain. The starting material was peripheral blood, obtained on day 0 of AZD1222 vaccination. CDR3 region: CASGWHYGYTF. In DNA, the CDR3 is TGTGCCAGTGGGTGGCACTATGGCTACACCTTC.